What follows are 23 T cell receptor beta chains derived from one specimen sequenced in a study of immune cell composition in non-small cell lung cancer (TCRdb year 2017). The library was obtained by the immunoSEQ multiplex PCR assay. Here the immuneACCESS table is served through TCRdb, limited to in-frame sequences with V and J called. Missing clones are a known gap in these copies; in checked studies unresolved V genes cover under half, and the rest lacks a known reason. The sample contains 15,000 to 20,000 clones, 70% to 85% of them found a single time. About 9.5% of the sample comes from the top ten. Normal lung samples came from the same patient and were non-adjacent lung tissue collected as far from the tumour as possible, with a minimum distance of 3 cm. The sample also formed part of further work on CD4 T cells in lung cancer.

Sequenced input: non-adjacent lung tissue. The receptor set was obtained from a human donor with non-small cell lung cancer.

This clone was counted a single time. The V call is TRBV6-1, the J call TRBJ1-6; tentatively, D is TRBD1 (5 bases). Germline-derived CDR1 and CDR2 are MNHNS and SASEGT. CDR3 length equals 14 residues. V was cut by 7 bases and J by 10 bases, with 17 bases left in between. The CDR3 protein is CASKGGDWTSPLHF. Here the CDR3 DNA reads TGTGCCAGCAAAGGCGGGGACTGGACCTCACCCCTCCACTTT.

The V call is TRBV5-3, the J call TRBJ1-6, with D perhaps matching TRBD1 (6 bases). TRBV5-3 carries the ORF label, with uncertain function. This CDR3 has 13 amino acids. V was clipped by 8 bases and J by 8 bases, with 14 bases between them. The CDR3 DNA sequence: TGTGCCAGCAGCCTGAGGACAGATTCACCCCTCCACTTT. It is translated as CASSLRTDSPLHF.

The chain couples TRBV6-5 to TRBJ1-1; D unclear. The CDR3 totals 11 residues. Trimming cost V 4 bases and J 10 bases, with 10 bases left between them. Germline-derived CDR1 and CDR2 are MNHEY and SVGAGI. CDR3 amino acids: CASSSEIGAFF. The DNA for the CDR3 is TGTGCCAGCAGTTCGGAAATTGGAGCTTTCTTT.

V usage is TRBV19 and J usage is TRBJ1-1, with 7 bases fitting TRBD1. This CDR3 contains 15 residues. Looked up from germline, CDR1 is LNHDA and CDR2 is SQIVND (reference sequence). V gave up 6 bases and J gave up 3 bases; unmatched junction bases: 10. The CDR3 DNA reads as TGTGCCAGTAGCTACCAGGGGGTTTGGGACACTGAAGCTTTCTTT. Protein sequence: CASSYQGVWDTEAFF.

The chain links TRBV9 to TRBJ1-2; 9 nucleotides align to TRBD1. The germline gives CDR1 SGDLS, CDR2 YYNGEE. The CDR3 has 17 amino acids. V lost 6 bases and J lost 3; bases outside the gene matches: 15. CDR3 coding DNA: TGTGCCAGCAAGACTCACGGGACAGGGATTGGGTACTATGGCTACACCTTC. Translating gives CASKTHGTGIGYYGYTF.

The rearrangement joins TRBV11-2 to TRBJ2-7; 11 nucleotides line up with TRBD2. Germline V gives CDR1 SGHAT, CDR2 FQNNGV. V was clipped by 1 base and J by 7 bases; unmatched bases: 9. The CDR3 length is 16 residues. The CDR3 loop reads CASSLGVSGRAGEQYF. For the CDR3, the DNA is TGTGCCAGCAGCTTAGGGGTTAGCGGGAGGGCCGGAGAGCAGTACTTC.

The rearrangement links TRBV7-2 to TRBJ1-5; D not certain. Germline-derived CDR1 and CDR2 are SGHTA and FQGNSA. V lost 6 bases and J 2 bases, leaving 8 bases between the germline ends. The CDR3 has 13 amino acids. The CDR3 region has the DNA TGTGCCAGCAGTTACAGTGGCAATCAGCCCCAGCATTTT. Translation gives CASSYSGNQPQHF.

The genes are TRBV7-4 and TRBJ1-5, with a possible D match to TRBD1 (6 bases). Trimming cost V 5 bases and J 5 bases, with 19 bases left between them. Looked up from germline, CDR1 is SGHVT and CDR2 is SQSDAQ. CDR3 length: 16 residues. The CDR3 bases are TGTGCCAGCAGCCAAAGGGACACTAGGGGTTATCAGCCCCAGCATTTT. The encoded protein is CASSQRDTRGYQPQHF.

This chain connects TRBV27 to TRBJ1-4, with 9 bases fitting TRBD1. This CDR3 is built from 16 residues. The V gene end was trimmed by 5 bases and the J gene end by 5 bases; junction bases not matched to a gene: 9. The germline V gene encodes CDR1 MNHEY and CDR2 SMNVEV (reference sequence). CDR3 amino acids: CASSNRGPGGNEKLFF. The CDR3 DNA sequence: TGTGCCAGCAGTAACAGGGGGCCGGGGGGGAATGAAAAACTGTTTTTT.

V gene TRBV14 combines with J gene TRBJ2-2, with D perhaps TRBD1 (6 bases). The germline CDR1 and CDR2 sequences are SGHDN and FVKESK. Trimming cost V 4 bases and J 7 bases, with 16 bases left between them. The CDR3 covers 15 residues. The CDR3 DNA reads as TGTGCCAGCAGCCTAACCAACAGGGCGGTCGGGGAGCTGTTTTTT. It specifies CASSLTNRAVGELFF.

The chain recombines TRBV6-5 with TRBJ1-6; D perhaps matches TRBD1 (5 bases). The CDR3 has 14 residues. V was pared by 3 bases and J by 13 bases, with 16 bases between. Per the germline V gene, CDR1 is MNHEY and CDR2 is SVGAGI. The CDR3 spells CASSYEKLGVPLHF. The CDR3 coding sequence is TGTGCCAGCAGTTATGAGAAGCTGGGGGTTCCCCTCCACTTT.

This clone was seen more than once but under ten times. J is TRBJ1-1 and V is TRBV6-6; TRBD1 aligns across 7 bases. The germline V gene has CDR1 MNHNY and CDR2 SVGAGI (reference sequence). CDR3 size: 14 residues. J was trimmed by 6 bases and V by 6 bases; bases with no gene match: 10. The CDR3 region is CASSHKDRASEAFF. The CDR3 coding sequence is TGTGCCAGCAGCCACAAAGACAGGGCTTCTGAAGCTTTCTTT.

For the CDR3, the DNA is TGTGCCAGCTCATCCTTGGACAGGGCGAACACTGAAGCTTTCTTT. Its protein product is CASSSLDRANTEAFF. This rearrangement joins TRBV18 to TRBJ1-1, with 8 bases aligning to TRBD1. Germline-derived CDR1 and CDR2 are KGHSH and LQKENI. The CDR3 contains 15 residues. Trimming removed 5 bases from V and 1 base from J; junction bases left unmatched: 6. The full variable domain, its missing parts supplied by reference TRBV18 and TRBJ1-1, is NAGVMQNPRHLVRRRGQEARLRCSPMKGHSHVYWYRQLPEEGLKFMVYLQKENIIDESGMPKERFSAEFPKEGPSILRIQQVVRGDSAAYFCASSSLDRANTEAFFGQGTRLTVV.

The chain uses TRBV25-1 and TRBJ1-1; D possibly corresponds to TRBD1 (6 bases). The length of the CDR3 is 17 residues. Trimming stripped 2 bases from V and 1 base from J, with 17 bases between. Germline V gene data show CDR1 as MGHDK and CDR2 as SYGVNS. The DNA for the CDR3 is TGTGCCAGCAGTGAAGGTTTGTCAGGGGTTGGGAACACTGAAGCTTTCTTT. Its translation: CASSEGLSGVGNTEAFF.

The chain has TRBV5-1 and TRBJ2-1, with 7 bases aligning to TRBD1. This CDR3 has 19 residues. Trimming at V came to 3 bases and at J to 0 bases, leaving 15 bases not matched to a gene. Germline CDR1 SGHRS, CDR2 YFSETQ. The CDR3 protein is CASSSGLRGGRSSYNEQFF. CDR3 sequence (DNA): TGCGCCAGCAGCTCGGGGCTTAGAGGGGGCCGGAGCTCCTACAATGAGCAGTTCTTC.

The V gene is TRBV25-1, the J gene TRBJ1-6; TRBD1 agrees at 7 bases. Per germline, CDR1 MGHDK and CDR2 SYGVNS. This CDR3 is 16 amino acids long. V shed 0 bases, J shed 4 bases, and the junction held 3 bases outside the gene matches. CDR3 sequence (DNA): TGTGCCAGCAGTGAATATCTGACAGGGTATAATTCACCCCTCCACTTT. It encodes CASSEYLTGYNSPLHF.

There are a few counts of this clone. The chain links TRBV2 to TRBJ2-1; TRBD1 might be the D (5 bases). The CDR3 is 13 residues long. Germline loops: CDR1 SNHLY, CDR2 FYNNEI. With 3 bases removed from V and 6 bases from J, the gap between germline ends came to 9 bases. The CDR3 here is CASSDGQGNEQFF. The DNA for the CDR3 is TGTGCCAGCAGTGATGGGCAGGGCAATGAGCAGTTCTTC.

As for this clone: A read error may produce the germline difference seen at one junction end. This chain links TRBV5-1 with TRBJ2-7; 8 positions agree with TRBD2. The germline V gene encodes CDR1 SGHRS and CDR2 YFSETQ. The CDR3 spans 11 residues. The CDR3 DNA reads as TGCGCCAGCAGCGAAACCGGGACTAGGCACTTC. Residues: CASSETGTRHF.

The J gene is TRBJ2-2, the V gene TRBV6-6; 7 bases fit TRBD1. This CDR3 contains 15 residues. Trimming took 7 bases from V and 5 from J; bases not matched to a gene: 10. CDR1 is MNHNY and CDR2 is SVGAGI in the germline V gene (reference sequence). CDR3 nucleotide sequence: TGTGCCAGCACCATAGACAGGGCTGGGACCGGGGAGCTGTTTTTT. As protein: CASTIDRAGTGELFF.

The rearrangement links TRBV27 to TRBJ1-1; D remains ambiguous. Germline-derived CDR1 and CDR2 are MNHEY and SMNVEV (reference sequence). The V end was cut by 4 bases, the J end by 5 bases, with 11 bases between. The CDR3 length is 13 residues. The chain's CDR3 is CASSYTLGTEAFF. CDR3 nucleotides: TGTGCCAGCAGTTACACCCTGGGGACTGAAGCTTTCTTT.

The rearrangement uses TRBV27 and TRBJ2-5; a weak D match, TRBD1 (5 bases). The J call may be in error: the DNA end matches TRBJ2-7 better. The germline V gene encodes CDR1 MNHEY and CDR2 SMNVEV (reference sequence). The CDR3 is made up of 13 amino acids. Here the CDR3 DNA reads TGTGCCAGCAGTTTCAGGGAATTCTACGAGCAGTACTTC. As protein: CASSFREFYEQYF.

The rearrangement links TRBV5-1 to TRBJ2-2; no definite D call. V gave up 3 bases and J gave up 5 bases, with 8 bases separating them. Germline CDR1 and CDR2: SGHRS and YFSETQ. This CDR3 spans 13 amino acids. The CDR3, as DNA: TGCGCCAGCAGCTACGACGGGACCGGGGAGCTGTTTTTT. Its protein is CASSYDGTGELFF.

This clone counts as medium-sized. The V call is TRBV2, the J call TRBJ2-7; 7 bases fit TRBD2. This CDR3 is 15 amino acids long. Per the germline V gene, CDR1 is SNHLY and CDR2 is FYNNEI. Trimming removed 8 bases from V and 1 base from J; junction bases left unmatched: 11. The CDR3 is CASGMSSGASYEQYF. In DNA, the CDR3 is TGTGCCAGCGGGATGTCTAGCGGAGCATCCTACGAGCAGTACTTC.